The T cell receptor beta chain under discussion was sequenced for a study of cytomegalovirus exposure and HLA in healthy donors. Healthy donors of bone marrow made up the group. The CDR3 totals 13 residues. With 1 base removed from V and 6 bases from J, the gap between germline ends came to 9 bases. Germline V gene lookup returns CDR1 SGHTA and CDR2 FQGNSA. The study's findings and limits: Another analysis was done later, and it associated 15,000 or so TCR beta sequences with HLA alleles at 0.05 false discovery rate.

Researchers ran the PCR with 60 Vbeta and 13 Jbeta primers. Original methodology: Per a later analysis, the number of unique TCR beta chains was about 80 million, of which roughly 9.9 million were shared. The data were produced by immunoSEQ multiplex PCR, yet TCRdb's version contains in-frame clones alone and is incomplete. Clone size and V and J calls were adopted from that table, with D and trimming inferred from the DNA. The data hold around 160,000 clones, with approximately 71% observed a single time. This clone occurred a few times. The antigen is undetermined. The rearrangement uses TRBV7-2 and TRBJ1-1; maybe TRBD1 (5 bases). The source is a woman in her forties in good health and CMV-seropositive. The material sequenced was PBMCs. CDR3 loop: CASSLEWGAEAFF. CDR3 coding DNA: TGTGCCAGCAGCTTAGAATGGGGGGCTGAAGCTTTCTTT. Using reference TRBV7-2 and TRBJ1-1 for the parts outside the CDR3, the full variable domain is GAGVSQSPSNKVTEKGKDVELRCDPISGHTALYWYRQSLGQGLEFLIYFQGNSAPDKSGLPSDRFSAERTGGSVSTLTIQRTQQEDSAVYLCASSLEWGAEAFFGQGTRLTVV.